One sample yielded the 4 T cell receptor beta chains listed below, sequenced in a study of blood T cell repertoires in COVID-19. Profiling relied on immunoSEQ multiplex PCR, and the TCRdb table lists in-frame clones only, not all of them. Among tens of thousands of clones, about 88% were seen once, and the ten largest hold over 1%. The sequenced sample was peripheral blood. The source of these receptors is a man aged 60 to 75 with acute or convalescent COVID-19.

The chain uses TRBV2 and TRBJ1-5; a weak D match, TRBD1 (5 bases). The CDR3 runs 15 residues. Per the germline V gene, CDR1 is SNHLY and CDR2 is FYNNEI. Trimming took 5 bases from V and 6 from J, leaving 17 bases between them. CDR3 in amino acids: CASSSGLPASQPQHF. The CDR3 DNA sequence: TGTGCCAGCAGTTCGGGACTGCCAGCGAGTCAGCCCCAGCATTTT.

The V call is TRBV5-1, the J call TRBJ1-1, with 7 nucleotides matching TRBD1. Germline-derived CDR1 and CDR2 are SGHRS and YFSETQ. CDR3 length equals 14 residues. V was clipped by 3 bases and J by 5 bases; unmatched bases: 7. The CDR3 here is CASSSMTGRTEAFF. CDR3 sequence (DNA): TGCGCCAGCAGCTCGATGACAGGGCGAACTGAAGCTTTCTTT.

The J gene is TRBJ2-2, the V gene TRBV5-1; 7 bases match TRBD1. The CDR3 loop spans 18 amino acids. CDR1 and CDR2 from the germline V gene are SGHRS and YFSETQ. V was pared by 3 bases and J by 6 bases, with 17 bases of the junction left unmatched. The CDR3 sequence is CASSYRIGTDGVPGELFF. CDR3 in DNA: TGCGCCAGCAGCTACCGAATAGGGACAGACGGGGTTCCCGGGGAGCTGTTTTTT.

This clone came up once. The chain has TRBV11-3 and TRBJ1-2; 9 nucleotides agree with TRBD1. Germline V CDR1 and CDR2: SGHNT, YENEEA. The J segment lost 7 bases and the V segment lost 5 bases, leaving 8 bases of the junction unmatched. The CDR3 is 14 amino acids. CDR3 nucleotides: TGTGCCAGCAGCCCCCCTCGGGACAGGGCTGGCTACACCTTC. This gives the protein CASSPPRDRAGYTF.